This paragraph covers one T cell receptor beta chain sequence. The table came from immunoSEQ multiplex PCR; TCRdb's copy has only in-frame clones and leaves some out. The sample has more than 60,000 clones, nearly 98% seen once. The data were taken from a study of siplizumab effects on memory and regulatory T cells. CDR1 SGHTA and CDR2 FQGTGA come from the germline V gene. This CDR3 has 13 amino acids. Deletions cut 2 bases from V and 6 bases from J, with 11 bases between. Material for sequencing was naive CD8+ T cells sorted from blood. The V call is TRBV7-3, the J call TRBJ2-7; D unclear. This clonotype was obtained from a human donor in good health. CDR3 amino acids: CASSLVPFGEQYF. Here the CDR3 DNA reads TGTGCCAGCAGCTTAGTCCCATTCGGCGAGCAGTACTTC. The full variable domain, rest sourced from reference TRBV7-3 and TRBJ2-7, is GAGVSQTPSNKVTEKGKYVELRCDPISGHTALYWYRQSLGQGPEFLIYFQGTGAADDSGLPNDRFFAVRPEGSVSTLKIQRTERGDSAVYLCASSLVPFGEQYFGPGTRLTVT.